This record covers a single T cell receptor beta chain. The same CDR3 is also encoded by other DNA sequences in this sample. It was healthy bone marrow donors who served as donors. Primers: 60 Vbeta forward and 13 Jbeta reverse. Original analysis: Among the unique TCR beta chains that a later analysis counted, about 85 million in all, roughly 11 million were shared. TCRdb's copy holds only in-frame clones and misses some; the assay was immunoSEQ multiplex PCR. The V and J calls and clone size are taken from that table; D and trimming were inferred from the DNA. The sample records fewer than 120,000 clones, 78% being singletons. This record comes from a study of cytomegalovirus exposure and HLA in healthy donors. Turning to the study itself: Early on, a data release was issued that held about 85 million unique TCRs from HLA-typed donors. Approximately 81% of 300 to 450 genotyped donors fell in the Caucasian-associated ancestry cluster.

This CDR3 comprises 12 residues. The V end lost 6 bases, the J end lost 2 bases, and 7 bases lay between the germline ends. The V gene's germline CDR1 is SQVTM and CDR2 ANQGSEA. Sequencing was carried out using PBMCs. The J gene is TRBJ2-2, the V gene TRBV29-1, with a possible D match to TRBD1 (6 bases). The sequence came from a woman in her twenties or thirties in good health and CMV-seronegative. Here the CDR3 DNA reads TGCAGCGTGGGACACAACACCGGGGAGCTGTTTTTT. Translation: CSVGHNTGELFF.